This TCR beta chain derives from a study of beta chain features in type 1 diabetes (dated by TCRdb to the late 2010s). In terms of the full investigation: Mean age, gender distribution, total cell number and subset yield did not differ between patients and healthy donors. A total of some 110 million sorted cells were examined across all samples, and a strong correlation was observed between cell number per subset and RNA yield. The study compared the TCRB repertoires of sorted circulating CD4+ T cell subsets in recently diagnosed type 1 diabetes patients with those in matched healthy donors. Regulatory and stem cell-like memory subsets were obtained from only 8 patients and roughly 8 healthy donors, while naive and central memory subsets were obtained from all 28 donors.

The sample holds one count of this clone. Its antigen remains undetermined. No base quality values were provided; no much bigger clone lies one nucleotide off. General conclusions and limits of the study: Fewer insertions and more nucleotide deletions at VDJ recombination sites were observed in patients with type 1 diabetes, implying thymic rearrangement abnormalities. HLA sub-analyses involved small numbers of individuals, so any influence of HLA type on TCRB rearrangement remained unresolved. In all four CD4+ subsets, TCRB CDR3 length was moderately but significantly shorter in type 1 diabetes patients. Naive, central memory and regulatory TCRB repertoires appeared to be more alike among patients than among healthy donors. Because cDNA rather than genomic DNA was sequenced, highly expressing activated cells could have been over-represented, although no difference in activation and CD3 levels was found between groups. Shorter templates might have been favored by PCR, but patient and control samples were amplified and corrected together, so both groups would have been affected equally by any skew.

From each donor, a single peripheral blood sample of roughly 0.11 L on average was drawn into heparinised tubes. A BD FACSAria II and a panel including CD45RO, CCR7, CD25, CD127, CD95 and CD27 were used to sort naive, central memory, regulatory and stem cell-like memory CD4+ T cells. Purity was above 95% for every sorted population. PBMCs were isolated right away by Lymphoprep density gradient centrifugation and were stained directly, without culture. So that batch effects would be minimized, each experiment stained and sorted samples in pairs, pairing one healthy donor with one patient. V loses 6 bases of germline sequence and J loses 9 bases, and the interval between the two ends is 12 bases. There are 12 amino acids in the CDR3, from cysteine to phenylalanine inclusive. The only DNA kept is the CDR3, 36 bases in frame from the first base. CDR1 is given as SNHLY and CDR2 as FYNNEI, both from the germline V gene.

The entire isolated RNA was reverse transcribed using the High Capacity cDNA Reverse Transcription Kit, and thus expressed TCRB transcripts were sequenced. Deep immunoSEQ sequencing was performed on naive, central memory and regulatory T cell samples, with an average of about 3.57 million total reads per sample. After sorted cells were lysed in RLT buffer, RNA was extracted with DNase-treated RNeasy Micro or Mini kits, with the choice depending on cell number. Each cell subset was processed separately to prevent cross-contamination, with patient and healthy donor samples processed together. The immunoSEQ multiplex PCR was used to amplify TCRB sequences from cDNA, yielding 87-bp fragments that span the CDR3 region. The amplicons were sequenced using the Illumina HiSeq platform. On the authors' methods: Synthetic template baselines were used to correct PCR bias computationally, reads within Hamming distance 2 were collapsed, and singletons that could not be merged were discarded. Reads were aligned against IMGT to assign V, D and J genes, CDR3 length and insertions or deletions at six rearrangement sites. Within each subset, clonotype counts were normalized to sorted cell number, and only after that were true diversity and Gini coefficients computed with the tcR R package. The overlap coefficient, calculated on TCRB nucleotide sequences, was used to measure repertoire sharing. Out-of-frame TCRB sequences from naive cells were analyzed to stand in for the pre-selection repertoire. TCRdb mirrors the immuneACCESS table, restricted to in-frame sequences. Some clones are absent from its copies; in checked studies, under half trace to an unresolved V gene, and the reason for the others is unknown. V, J and clone size reflect that table, while D and trimming were determined from the DNA. The sample table holds about 360,000 clones, of which roughly 12% were seen once. 0.008% to 0.011% of the sample comes from the top ten.

The clonotype was recovered from a woman under 30 with type 1 diabetes. Sequencing was done on a sample of naive CD4+ T cells from blood. In the paper's terms, the cell subset or site label means: true naive CD4+ T cells. The chain links TRBV2 with TRBJ2-1; the D region possibly corresponds to TRBD2 (5 bases align). The DNA sequence is as follows: TGTGCCAGCAGGGACCTAGCCGCTGAGCAGTTCTTC. Its protein product is CASRDLAAEQFF.